This T cell receptor (beta chain) was retrieved from a study of T cell changes during pregnancy in multiple sclerosis. Libraries were prepared by immunoSEQ multiplex PCR; TCRdb keeps only in-frame clonotypes and omits some of them. The sample holds approximately 24,000 clones, around 90% seen once. Trimming took off 4 bases at V and 4 bases at J, with 17 bases between the two ends. The CDR3 length is 16 residues. Per germline, CDR1 SNHLY and CDR2 FYNNEI. The specimen was CD4+ T cells from peripheral blood mononuclear cells, collected in the second trimester of pregnancy. The receptor comes from a female donor in good health, enrolled as a control in a pregnancy study. The chain is built from TRBV2 and TRBJ1-5; no firm D call. CDR3 sequence: CASSGSRRGLNQPQHF. CDR3 bases: TGTGCCAGCAGTGGAAGTCGACGAGGGTTAAATCAGCCCCAGCATTTT.